These T cell receptor beta chains were read from a single sample in a study of blood T cells in healthy people across ages. TCRdb processed the 5' RACE reads anew with MiXCR; each CDR3 protein has one entry. The profile shows around 700,000 distinct CDR3 sequences, roughly 25% of them singletons. These data were also filed under a second study, of T cells of mothers and their children.

Sequencing was carried out using blood. The receptors originated from a boy younger than 18 in good health. The CDR3 runs from the conserved cysteine through the conserved F or W. The D gene is left open where the match is weak. The size field is filled for only some rows; it gives once, few, many or a size class.

TRBV5-1	TRBJ1-4	TRBD1	once	TGCGCCAGCAGCTTGGCCCCGAGGGACAGCAGAGAAAAACTGTTTTTT	CASSLAPRDSREKLFF
TRBV28	TRBJ2-3	-	few	TGTGCCGGGAAAGGGGGAAGGTTCACAGATACGCAGTATTTT	CAGKGGRFTDTQYF
TRBV3-1	TRBJ2-1	TRBD2	few	TGTGCCAGCAGCCCCTGGACTAGCGCCAATGAGCAGTTCTTC	CASSPWTSANEQFF
TRBV7-2	TRBJ1-5	-	-	TGTGCCAGCAGCCTACACACGGACCCTCGCTATCAGCCCCAGCATTTT	CASSLHTDPRYQPQHF
TRBV29-1	TRBJ2-5	TRBD1	few	TGCAGCGCGAAGCCGACAGGGGGCTTAGAGACCCAGTACTTC	CSAKPTGGLETQYF
TRBV6-2/TRBV6-3	TRBJ1-1	-	-	TGTGCCAGCAGTTACTCCTCTTATGTGAACACTGAAGCTTTCTTT	CASSYSSYVNTEAFF
TRBV28	TRBJ2-3	TRBD1	few	TGTGCCAGCAGTCCCAACAGGGGCGCAAGCACAGATACGCAGTATTTT	CASSPNRGASTDTQYF
TRBV6-5	TRBJ1-2	-	-	TGTGCCAGCAGTTACAAAAACACTAACTATGGCTACACCTTC	CASSYKNTNYGYTF
TRBV4-1	TRBJ2-4	-	-	TGCGCCAGCAGCCATCCTCCTGACATGCAAAACATTCAGTACTTC	CASSHPPDMQNIQYF
TRBV9	TRBJ1-3	-	-	TGTGCCAGCAGCGTAGATCGGGGAGGAAACACCATATATTTT	CASSVDRGGNTIYF
TRBV21-1	TRBJ2-6	-	-	TGTGCCAGCAGCAAAGAAACTAGCGGGAGGGCCTGTGGGGCCAACGTCCTGACTTTC	CASSKETSGRACGANVLTF
TRBV29-1	TRBJ1-1	TRBD1	few	TGCAGCGCATGGGACAGCGAAGCTTTCTTT	CSAWDSEAFF
TRBV10-3	TRBJ1-6	-	-	TGTGCCATCAGTGCGGGCATCCGAAGCTCCTATAATTCACCCCTCCACTTT	CAISAGIRSSYNSPLHF
TRBV7-2	TRBJ2-5	TRBD2	few	TGTGCCAGCAGCCCGAGCGGGAGAGGGGAGGAGACCCAGTACTTC	CASSPSGRGEETQYF
TRBV11-2	TRBJ2-1	-	few	TGTGCCAGCAGCTCGGGAGAAGAGCAGTTCTTC	CASSSGEEQFF
TRBV10-3	TRBJ2-5	TRBD2	few	TGTGCCATCAGTGAGTCGATCGGGAGGTTGGGCTATCAAGAGACCCAGTACTTC	CAISESIGRLGYQETQYF
TRBV7-3	TRBJ1-1	-	few	TGTGCCAGCAGCCCCAAAGGCGCAGGGAAGGGGAGTAGGACTGAAGCTTTCTTT	CASSPKGAGKGSRTEAFF
TRBV18	TRBJ2-1	-	-	TGTGCCAGCTACTCGGACAACTATGGCAATGAGCAGTTCTTC	CASYSDNYGNEQFF
TRBV29-1	TRBJ2-1	TRBD1	-	TGCAGCGTTGACGACAGGGAAGGCGGCTACAATGAGCAGTTCTTC	CSVDDREGGYNEQFF